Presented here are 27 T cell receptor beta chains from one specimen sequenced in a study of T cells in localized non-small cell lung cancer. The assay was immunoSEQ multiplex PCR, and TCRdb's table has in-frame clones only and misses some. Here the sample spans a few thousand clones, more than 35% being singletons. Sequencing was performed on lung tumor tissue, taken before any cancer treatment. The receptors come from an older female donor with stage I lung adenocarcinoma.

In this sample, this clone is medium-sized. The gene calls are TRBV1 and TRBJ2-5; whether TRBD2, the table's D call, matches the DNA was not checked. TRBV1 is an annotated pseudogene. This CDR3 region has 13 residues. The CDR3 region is CASTGLVDETQYF. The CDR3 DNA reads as TGCGCCAGCACCGGACTAGTAGATGAGACCCAGTACTTC.

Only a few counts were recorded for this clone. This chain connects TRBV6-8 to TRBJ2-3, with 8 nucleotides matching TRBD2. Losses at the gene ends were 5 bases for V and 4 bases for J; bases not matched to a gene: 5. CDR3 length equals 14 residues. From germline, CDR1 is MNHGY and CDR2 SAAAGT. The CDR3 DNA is TGTGCCAGCAGTGAGCCGGGGGGGGCAGATACGCAGTATTTT. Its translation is CASSEPGGADTQYF.

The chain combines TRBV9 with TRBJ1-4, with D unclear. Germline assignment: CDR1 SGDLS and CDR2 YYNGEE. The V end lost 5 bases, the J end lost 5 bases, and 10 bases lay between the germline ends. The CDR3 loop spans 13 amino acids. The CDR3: CASSPGRNEKLFF. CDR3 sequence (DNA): TGTGCCAGCAGTCCCGGACGGAATGAAAAACTGTTTTTT.

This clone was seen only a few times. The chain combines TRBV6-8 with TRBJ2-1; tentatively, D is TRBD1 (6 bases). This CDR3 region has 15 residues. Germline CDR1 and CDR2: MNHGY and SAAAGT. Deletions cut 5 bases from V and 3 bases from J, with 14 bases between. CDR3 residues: CASSDVAGDYNEQFF. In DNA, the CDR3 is TGTGCCAGCAGTGACGTGGCAGGGGACTACAATGAGCAGTTCTTC.

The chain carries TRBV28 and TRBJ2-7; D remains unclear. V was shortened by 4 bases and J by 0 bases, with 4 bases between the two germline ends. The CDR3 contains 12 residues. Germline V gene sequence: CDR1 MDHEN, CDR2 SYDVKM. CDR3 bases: TGTGCCAGCAGTTCCGCCTCCTACGAGCAGTACTTC. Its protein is CASSSASYEQYF.

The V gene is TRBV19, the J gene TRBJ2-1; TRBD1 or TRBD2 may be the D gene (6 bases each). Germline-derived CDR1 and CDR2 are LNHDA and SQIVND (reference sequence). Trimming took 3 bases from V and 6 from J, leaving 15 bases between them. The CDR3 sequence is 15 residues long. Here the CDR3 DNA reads TGTGCCAGTAGTATTATCCCCGGGGGCAGCAATGAGCAGTTCTTC. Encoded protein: CASSIIPGGSNEQFF. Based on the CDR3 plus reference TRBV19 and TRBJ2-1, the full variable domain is DGGITQSPKYLFRKEGQNVTLSCEQNLNHDAMYWYRQDPGQGLRLIYYSQIVNDFQKGDIAEGYSVSREKKESFPLTVTSAQKNPTAFYLCASSIIPGGSNEQFFGPGTRLTVL.

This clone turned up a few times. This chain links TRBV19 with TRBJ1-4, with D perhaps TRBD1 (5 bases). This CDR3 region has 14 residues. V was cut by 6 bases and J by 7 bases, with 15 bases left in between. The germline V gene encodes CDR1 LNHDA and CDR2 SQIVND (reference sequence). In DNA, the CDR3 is TGTGCCAGTAGGCGCCGACAGAGCGGTGAAAAACTGTTTTTT. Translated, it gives CASRRRQSGEKLFF.

CDR3 region: CASSLGQQETQYF. CDR3 coding DNA: TGTGCCAGCAGTTTGGGGCAGCAAGAGACCCAGTACTTC. V and J are TRBV6-8 and TRBJ2-5, with a possible D match to TRBD1 (5 bases). Germline V gene data show CDR1 as MNHGY and CDR2 as SAAAGT. V was shortened by 4 bases and J by 2 bases, with 8 bases between the two germline ends. The CDR3 length is 13 residues.

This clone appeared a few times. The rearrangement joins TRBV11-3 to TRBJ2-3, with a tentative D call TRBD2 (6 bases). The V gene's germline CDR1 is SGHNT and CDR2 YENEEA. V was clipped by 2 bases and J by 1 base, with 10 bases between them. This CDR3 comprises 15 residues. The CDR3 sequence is CASSLLASGTDTQYF. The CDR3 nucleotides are TGTGCCAGCAGCTTATTGGCTAGCGGCACAGATACGCAGTATTTT.

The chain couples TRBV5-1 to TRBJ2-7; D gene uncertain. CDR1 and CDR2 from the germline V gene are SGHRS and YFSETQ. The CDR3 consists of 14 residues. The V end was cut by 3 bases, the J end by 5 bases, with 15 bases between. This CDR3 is CASSSLVSGDEQYF. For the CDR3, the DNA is TGCGCCAGCAGCTCCCTGGTTTCCGGCGACGAGCAGTACTTC.

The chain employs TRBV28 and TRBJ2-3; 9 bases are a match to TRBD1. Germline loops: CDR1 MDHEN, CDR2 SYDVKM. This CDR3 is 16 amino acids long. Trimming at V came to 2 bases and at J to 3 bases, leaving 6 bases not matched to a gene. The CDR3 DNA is TGTGCCAGCAGTTTACCGATGGGACAGGGAACAGATACGCAGTATTTT. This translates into CASSLPMGQGTDTQYF.

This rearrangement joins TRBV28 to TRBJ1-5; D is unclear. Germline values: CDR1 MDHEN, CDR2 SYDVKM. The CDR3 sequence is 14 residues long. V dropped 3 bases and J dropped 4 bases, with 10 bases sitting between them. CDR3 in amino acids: CASSFGGYNQPQHF. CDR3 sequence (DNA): TGTGCCAGCAGTTTTGGAGGGTATAATCAGCCCCAGCATTTT.

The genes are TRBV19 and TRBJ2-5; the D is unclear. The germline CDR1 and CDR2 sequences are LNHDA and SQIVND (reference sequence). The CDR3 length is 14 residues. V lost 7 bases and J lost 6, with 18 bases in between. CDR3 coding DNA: TGTGCCAGTAATTTAGCACAGCTCCATCAGACCCAGTACTTC. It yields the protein CASNLAQLHQTQYF.

The CDR3 DNA reads TGTGCCAGCAGTTACTCAGGCATCAATCCGGCAGGGCCAATATCTAACTATGGCTACACCTTC. Amino acids: CASSYSGINPAGPISNYGYTF. The V gene is TRBV6-8, the J gene TRBJ1-2; TRBD1 might be the D (5 bases). V was cut by 0 bases and J by 0 bases, with 26 bases left in between. Germline loops: CDR1 MNHGY, CDR2 SAAAGT. The CDR3 has 21 amino acids.

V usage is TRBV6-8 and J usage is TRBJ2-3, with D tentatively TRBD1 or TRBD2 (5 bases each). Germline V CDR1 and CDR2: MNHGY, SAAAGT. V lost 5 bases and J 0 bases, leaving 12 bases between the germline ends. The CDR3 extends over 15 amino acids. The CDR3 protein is CASSVGTVSTDTQYF. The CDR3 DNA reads TGTGCCAGCAGTGTCGGGACCGTTAGCACAGATACGCAGTATTTT.

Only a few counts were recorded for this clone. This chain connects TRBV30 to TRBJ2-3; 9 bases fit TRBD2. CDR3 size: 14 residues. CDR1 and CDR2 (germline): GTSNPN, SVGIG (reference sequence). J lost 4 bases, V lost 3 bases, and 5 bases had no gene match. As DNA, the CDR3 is TGTGCCTGGAGCTCTAGCGGGATGGCAGATACGCAGTATTTT. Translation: CAWSSSGMADTQYF.

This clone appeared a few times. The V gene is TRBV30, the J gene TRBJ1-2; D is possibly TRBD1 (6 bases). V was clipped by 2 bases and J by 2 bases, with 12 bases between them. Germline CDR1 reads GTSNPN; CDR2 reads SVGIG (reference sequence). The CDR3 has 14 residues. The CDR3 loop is CAWSRAGANYGYTF. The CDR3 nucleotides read TGTGCCTGGAGTCGGGCAGGGGCGAACTATGGCTACACCTTC.

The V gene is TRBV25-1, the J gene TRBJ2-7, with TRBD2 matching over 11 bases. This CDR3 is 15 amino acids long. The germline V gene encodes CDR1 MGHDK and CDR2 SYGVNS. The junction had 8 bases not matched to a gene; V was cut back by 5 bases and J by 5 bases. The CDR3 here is CASSPPTLAGDEQYF. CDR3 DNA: TGTGCCAGCAGTCCACCAACACTAGCGGGAGACGAGCAGTACTTC.

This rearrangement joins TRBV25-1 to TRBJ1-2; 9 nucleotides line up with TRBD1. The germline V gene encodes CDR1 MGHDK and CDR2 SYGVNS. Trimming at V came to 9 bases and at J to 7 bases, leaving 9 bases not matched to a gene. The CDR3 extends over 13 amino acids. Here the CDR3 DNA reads TGTGCCAGACAGGGGGCATCCCTGGGTGGCTACACCTTC. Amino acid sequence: CARQGASLGGYTF.

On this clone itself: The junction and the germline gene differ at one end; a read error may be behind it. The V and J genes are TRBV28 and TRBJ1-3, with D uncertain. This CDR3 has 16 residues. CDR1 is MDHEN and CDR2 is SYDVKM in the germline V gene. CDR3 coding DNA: TGTGCCAGCAGGAACTTACTTACCCCCTCTAGAAACACCATATATTTT. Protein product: CASRNLLTPSRNTIYF.

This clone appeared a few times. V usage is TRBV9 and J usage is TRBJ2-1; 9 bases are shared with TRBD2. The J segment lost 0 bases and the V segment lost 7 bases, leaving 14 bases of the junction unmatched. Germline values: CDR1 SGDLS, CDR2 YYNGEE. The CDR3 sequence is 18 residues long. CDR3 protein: CASGKEWREGSSYNEQFF. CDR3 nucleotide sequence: TGTGCCAGCGGGAAGGAGTGGCGGGAGGGAAGCTCCTACAATGAGCAGTTCTTC.

The CDR3 protein is CASSFASGSYEQFF. The CDR3 DNA sequence: TGTGCCAGCAGTTTTGCTAGCGGGAGCTATGAGCAGTTCTTC. J is TRBJ2-1 and V is TRBV28, with 10 bases that match TRBD2. This CDR3 is built from 14 residues. V dropped 3 bases and J dropped 8; count of bases not matched to a gene: 4. CDR1 is MDHEN, CDR2 SYDVKM, per germline. Filled out from reference TRBV28 and TRBJ2-1, the complete variable domain reads DVKVTQSSRYLVKRTGEKVFLECVQDMDHENMFWYRQDPGLGLRLIYFSYDVKMKEKGDIPEGYSVSREKKERFSLILESASTNQTSMYLCASSFASGSYEQFFGPGTRLTVL.

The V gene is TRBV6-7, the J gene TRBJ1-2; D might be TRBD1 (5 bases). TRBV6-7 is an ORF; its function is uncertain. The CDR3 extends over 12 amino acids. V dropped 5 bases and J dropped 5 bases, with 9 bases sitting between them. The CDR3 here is CASSAGTYGYTF. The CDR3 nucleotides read TGTGCCAGCAGTGCCGGGACTTATGGCTACACCTTC.

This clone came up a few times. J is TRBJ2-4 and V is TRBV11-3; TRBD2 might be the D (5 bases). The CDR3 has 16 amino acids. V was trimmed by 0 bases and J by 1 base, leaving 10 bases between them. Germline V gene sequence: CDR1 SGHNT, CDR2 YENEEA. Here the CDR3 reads CASSLEGERAKNIQYF. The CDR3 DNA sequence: TGTGCCAGCAGCTTAGAGGGAGAGAGGGCCAAAAACATTCAGTACTTC.

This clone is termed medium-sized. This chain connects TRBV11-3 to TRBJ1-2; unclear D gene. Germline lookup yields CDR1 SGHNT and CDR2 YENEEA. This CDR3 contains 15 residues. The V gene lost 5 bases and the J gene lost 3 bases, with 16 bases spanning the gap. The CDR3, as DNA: TGTGCCAGCAGCCCTGGCTTAAGGGTAGACTATGGCTACACCTTC. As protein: CASSPGLRVDYGYTF.

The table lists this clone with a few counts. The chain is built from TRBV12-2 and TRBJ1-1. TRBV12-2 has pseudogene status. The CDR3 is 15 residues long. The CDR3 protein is CASRLEGLLNTEAFF. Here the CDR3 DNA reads TGTGCAAGTCGCTTAGAAGGGTTACTGAACACTGAAGCTTTCTTT.

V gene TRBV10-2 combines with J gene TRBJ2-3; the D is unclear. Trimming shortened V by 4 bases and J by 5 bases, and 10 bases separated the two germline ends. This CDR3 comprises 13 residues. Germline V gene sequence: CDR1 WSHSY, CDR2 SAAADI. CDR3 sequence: CASSVPDGDTQYF. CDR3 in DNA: TGCGCCAGCAGTGTCCCCGATGGAGATACGCAGTATTTT.